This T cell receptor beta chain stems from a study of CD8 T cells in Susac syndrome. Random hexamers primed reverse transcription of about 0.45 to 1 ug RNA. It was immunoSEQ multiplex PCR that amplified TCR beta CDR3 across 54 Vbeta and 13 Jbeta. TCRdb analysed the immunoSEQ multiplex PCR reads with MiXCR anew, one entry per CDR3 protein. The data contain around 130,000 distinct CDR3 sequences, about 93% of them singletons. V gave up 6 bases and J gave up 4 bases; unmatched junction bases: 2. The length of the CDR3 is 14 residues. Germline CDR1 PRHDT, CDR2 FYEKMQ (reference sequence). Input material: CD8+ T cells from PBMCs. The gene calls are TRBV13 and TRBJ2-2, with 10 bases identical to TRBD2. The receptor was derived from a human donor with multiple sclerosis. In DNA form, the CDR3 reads TGTGCCAGCAGAGCGGGAGGGAGCACCGGGGAGCTGTTTTTT. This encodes CASRAGGSTGELFF.